This TCR beta chain was identified during a study of cytomegalovirus exposure and HLA in healthy donors. Study background: Across some 400 genotyped donors, approximately 81% landed in the Caucasian-associated ancestry cluster.

On this clone itself: Its matching antigen is unknown.

J was trimmed by 3 bases and V by 2 bases; bases with no gene match: 6. Germline V gives CDR1 MNHEY, CDR2 SVGAGI. This CDR3 comprises 16 residues. Study-level points and caveats: Common viral pathogens seemed to be connected with several of the most significant clusters, according to a later analysis.

Use of 60 Vbeta and 13 Jbeta primers characterized the PCR. The table came from immunoSEQ multiplex PCR; TCRdb's copy has only in-frame clones and leaves some out. Of some 63,000 clones listed, 65% to 90% are singletons. V and J are TRBV6-5 and TRBJ2-2; 7 positions agree with TRBD1. Sample: PBMCs. This clonotype was sampled from a human donor in good health. The CDR3 bases are TGTGCCAGCAGTTACGGGACAGCGACCTACACCGGGGAGCTGTTTTTT. This encodes CASSYGTATYTGELFF.